The 29 T cell receptor beta chains given below trace back to one sample, sequenced in a study of blood T cell repertoires in COVID-19. The assay was immunoSEQ multiplex PCR, and TCRdb's table has in-frame clones only and misses some. This table holds 300,000 to 400,000 clones, approximately 88% found once. The material sequenced was PBMCs or T cells enriched from blood (not recorded which). Receptors were obtained from a man aged 60 to 75 who had recovered from COVID-19.

This chain joins TRBV5-1 and TRBJ1-1; TRBD1 matches at 7 bases. In germline, CDR1 is SGHRS, CDR2 YFSETQ. The CDR3 consists of 15 residues. V shed 3 bases and J 0 bases; nucleotides not matched to a gene: 5. The CDR3 region has the DNA TGCGCCAGCAGCTCCCCGGACAGGCTGAACACTGAAGCTTTCTTT. This encodes CASSSPDRLNTEAFF. Together with reference TRBV5-1 and TRBJ1-1, the CDR3 gives the full variable domain: KAGVTQTPRYLIKTRGQQVTLSCSPISGHRSVSWYQQTPGQGLQFLFEYFSETQRNKGNFPGRFSGRQFSNSRSEMNVSTLELGDSALYLCASSSPDRLNTEAFFGQGTRLTVV.

This clone came up once. This chain connects TRBV28 to TRBJ2-7; 8 positions agree with TRBD2. Germline values: CDR1 MDHEN, CDR2 SYDVKM. The CDR3 totals 18 residues. Germline trimming cut 3 bases from V and 1 base from J; bases unmatched to any gene: 14. CDR3 nucleotide sequence: TGTGCCAGCAGTTTTTCCGGGGGTTTAGCGGGACTTTCCTACGAGCAGTACTTC. It is translated as CASSFSGGLAGLSYEQYF.

CDR3: CASSRTGTLNTGELFF. In nucleotides, the CDR3 is TGTGCCAGCTCACGCACCGGGACTCTGAACACCGGGGAGCTGTTTTTT. The rearrangement links TRBV18 to TRBJ2-2; tentative D call: TRBD2 (6 bases). Trimming shortened V by 4 bases and J by 1 base, and 13 bases separated the two germline ends. The length of the CDR3 is 16 residues. The germline V gene has CDR1 KGHSH and CDR2 LQKENI.

V gene TRBV29-1 combines with J gene TRBJ2-5; D gene ambiguous. The germline V gene encodes CDR1 SQVTM and CDR2 ANQGSEA. The length of the CDR3 is 12 residues. Trimming removed 6 bases at V and 0 bases at J, with 8 bases between. DNA for the CDR3: TGCAGCGTAATACTGTACCAAGAGACCCAGTACTTC. Translation gives CSVILYQETQYF.

This clone turned up a few times. The rearrangement joins TRBV27 to TRBJ1-4; D call uncertain. Germline assignment: CDR1 MNHEY and CDR2 SMNVEV (reference sequence). This CDR3 contains 14 residues. The V end lost 5 bases, the J end lost 4 bases, and 11 bases lay between the germline ends. The CDR3 sequence is CASSPQRLNEKLFF. CDR3 DNA sequence: TGTGCCAGCAGTCCACAGCGGCTTAATGAAAAACTGTTTTTT.

This chain joins TRBV5-4 and TRBJ1-4; D uncertain. V lost 5 bases and J lost 7, with 15 bases in between. CDR1 is SGHNT, CDR2 YYREEE, per germline (reference sequence). The CDR3 contains 14 residues. CDR3 amino acids: CASSSRETGEKLFF. The CDR3 DNA is TGTGCCAGCAGTTCCCGGGAGACGGGTGAAAAACTGTTTTTT.

In nucleotides, the CDR3 is TGCGCCAGCAGCCCACGGACTAGCCGTACAGAGACCCAGTACTTC. It encodes CASSPRTSRTETQYF. The genes are TRBV5-1 and TRBJ2-5; 8 bases agree with TRBD2. The CDR3 runs to 15 residues. Germline CDR1 and CDR2: SGHRS and YFSETQ. The V segment lost 4 bases and the J segment 4 bases; nucleotides outside the gene matches: 9.

The chain combines TRBV11-2 with TRBJ2-1, with 8 bases aligning to TRBD2. The CDR3 length is 16 residues. The junction had 7 bases not matched to a gene; V was cut back by 4 bases and J by 2 bases. The germline CDR1 and CDR2 sequences are SGHAT and FQNNGV. The CDR3 protein is CASSSAGAGAYNEQFF. For the CDR3, the DNA is TGTGCCAGCAGCTCCGCCGGAGCGGGGGCCTACAATGAGCAGTTCTTC.

The V call is TRBV5-1, the J call TRBJ1-6; 7 nucleotides line up with TRBD1. The CDR3 spans 15 residues. With V trimmed by 1 base and J by 5 bases, 3 bases remained unmatched. The germline CDR1 and CDR2 sequences are SGHRS and YFSETQ. The CDR3 protein is CASSLTGEDNSPLHF. Written as DNA, the CDR3 is TGCGCCAGCAGCTTGACAGGGGAGGATAATTCACCCCTCCACTTT.

The V and J genes are TRBV5-1 and TRBJ2-6; 7 bases fit TRBD1. V trimming: 4 bases; J trimming: 2 bases; junction bases outside the gene matches: 3. Germline lookup yields CDR1 SGHRS and CDR2 YFSETQ. The CDR3 runs 15 residues. The CDR3 spells CASSPDRAGANVLTF. The CDR3 DNA sequence: TGCGCCAGCAGCCCCGACAGGGCTGGGGCCAACGTCCTGACTTTC.

V is TRBV2 and J is TRBJ1-1; D is ambiguous. V lost 0 bases and J 3 bases, leaving 8 bases between the germline ends. The CDR3 has 14 amino acids. Looked up from germline, CDR1 is SNHLY and CDR2 is FYNNEI. The CDR3 region is CASSEALPDTEAFF. CDR3 coding DNA: TGTGCCAGCAGTGAAGCCCTCCCCGACACTGAAGCTTTCTTT.

V usage is TRBV19 and J usage is TRBJ2-6; D call uncertain. Per the germline V gene, CDR1 is LNHDA and CDR2 is SQIVND (reference sequence). The CDR3 spans 17 residues. Deletions cut 4 bases from V and 4 bases from J, with 17 bases between. The CDR3 loop is CASSKQEKVAGANVLTF. For the CDR3, the DNA is TGTGCCAGTAGTAAGCAGGAAAAAGTGGCGGGGGCCAACGTCCTGACTTTC.

The chain carries TRBV28 and TRBJ1-5, with TRBD1 as a possible D gene (6 bases). Germline lookup yields CDR1 MDHEN and CDR2 SYDVKM. Trimming stripped 6 bases from V and 11 bases from J, with 23 bases between. CDR3 size: 15 residues. This chain's CDR3 is CASSSGGAVAGAQHF. In DNA, the CDR3 is TGTGCCAGCAGCTCGGGGGGGGCCGTAGCGGGGGCCCAGCATTTT.

In regard to this clone: This sample also contains other DNA sequences that code for the same CDR3. This chain uses TRBV19 with TRBJ1-1; D is undetermined. V lost 5 bases to trimming and J lost 0 bases, with 7 bases between them. The CDR3 is 13 amino acids. Germline CDR1 LNHDA, CDR2 SQIVND (reference sequence). The CDR3 bases are TGTGCCAGTAGTGCCGAGATGAACACTGAAGCTTTCTTT. It specifies CASSAEMNTEAFF.

This clone was counted only a few times. The J gene is TRBJ2-7, the V gene TRBV28; TRBD1 aligns across 9 bases. CDR1 and CDR2 from the germline V gene are MDHEN and SYDVKM. The CDR3 is 16 residues long. V shed 2 bases, J shed 6 bases, and the junction held 11 bases outside the gene matches. CDR3 amino acids: CASSLTMGQGASEQYF. The CDR3 coding sequence is TGTGCCAGCAGTTTAACTATGGGACAGGGTGCGAGCGAGCAGTACTTC.

This chain connects TRBV6-2 or TRBV6-3 to TRBJ1-5, with D unresolved. The V end was cut by 5 bases, the J end by 3 bases, with 11 bases between. Germline lookup yields CDR1 MNHEY and CDR2 SVGEGT. The CDR3 covers 14 residues. DNA of the CDR3: TGTGCCAGCAGTCCCGCGAGGGCCAATCAGCCCCAGCATTTT. Protein product: CASSPARANQPQHF.

The V gene is TRBV3-1 (or the pseudogene TRBV3-2), the J gene TRBJ2-2; 7 bases match TRBD1. Trimming took 1 base from V and 0 from J; bases not matched to a gene: 2. The CDR3 extends over 16 amino acids. In germline, CDR1 is LGHDT, CDR2 YNNKEL (reference sequence). The DNA for the CDR3 is TGTGCCAGCAGCCAAGCGGGACAGCCGAACACCGGGGAGCTGTTTTTT. This encodes CASSQAGQPNTGELFF.

The chain has TRBV5-1 and TRBJ2-7; tentatively, D is TRBD2 (6 bases). CDR3 length: 14 residues. Trimming removed 5 bases from V and 0 bases from J, with 12 bases in between. Germline CDR1 is SGHRS and CDR2 is YFSETQ. DNA for the CDR3: TGCGCCAGCAGGGAACAGGAGGGCTCCTACGAGCAGTACTTC. As protein: CASREQEGSYEQYF. The variable domain in full, completed from reference TRBV5-1 and TRBJ2-7, reads KAGVTQTPRYLIKTRGQQVTLSCSPISGHRSVSWYQQTPGQGLQFLFEYFSETQRNKGNFPGRFSGRQFSNSRSEMNVSTLELGDSALYLCASREQEGSYEQYFGPGTRLTVT.

Only a few counts were recorded for this clone. The chain carries TRBV7-2 and TRBJ1-4; D gene ambiguous. The V and J ends lost 5 bases and 12 bases respectively, with 22 bases between them. Per germline, CDR1 SGHTA and CDR2 FQGNSA. This CDR3 is 15 amino acids long. CDR3 residues: CASSPRPGQKAELFF. As DNA, the CDR3 is TGTGCCAGCAGCCCCCGCCCGGGCCAGAAAGCGGAACTGTTTTTT.

The J gene is TRBJ2-1, the V gene TRBV7-3, with a tentative D call TRBD2 (6 bases). The germline CDR1 and CDR2 sequences are SGHTA and FQGTGA. V lost 5 bases, J lost 0 bases, and 17 bases lay in between. There are 17 residues in the CDR3. CDR3 coding DNA: TGTGCCAGCAGCCAAAACGGCGGGACGCACTCCTACAATGAGCAGTTCTTC. Its translation is CASSQNGGTHSYNEQFF.

V is TRBV9 and J is TRBJ2-1, with a possible D match to TRBD2 (5 bases). Germline CDR1 is SGDLS and CDR2 is YYNGEE. V lost 3 bases and J 9 bases, leaving 16 bases between the germline ends. This CDR3 has 14 residues. Here the CDR3 reads CASSADAGYAEQFF. The CDR3 DNA reads as TGTGCCAGCAGCGCGGACGCGGGTTATGCTGAGCAGTTCTTC. Full variable domain (missing parts from reference TRBV9 and TRBJ2-1): DSGVTQTPKHLITATGQRVTLRCSPRSGDLSVYWYQQSLDQGLQFLIQYYNGEERAKGNILERFSAQQFPDLHSELNLSSLELGDSALYFCASSADAGYAEQFFGPGTRLTVL.

With regard to this clone: This same CDR3 is encoded by further DNA sequences in the sample. This chain joins TRBV24-1 and TRBJ1-4; maybe TRBD1 (6 bases). The CDR3 has 15 residues. CDR1 and CDR2 from the germline V gene are KGHDR and SFDVKD. The germline V and J ends were trimmed by 2 bases and 8 bases, with 14 bases remaining between them. The CDR3 sequence: CATSDSQGGGEKLFF. CDR3 DNA sequence: TGTGCCACCAGTGATTCGCAGGGAGGGGGAGAAAAACTGTTTTTT.

The CDR3 is CASGGYGNQPQHF. The CDR3 DNA follows: TGTGCCAGCGGGGGGTACGGCAATCAGCCCCAGCATTTT. The chain employs TRBV7-2 and TRBJ1-5; possible D gene TRBD1, 5 bases. Trimming stripped 8 bases from V and 2 bases from J, with 10 bases between. Per germline, CDR1 SGHTA and CDR2 FQGNSA. The CDR3 length is 13 residues.

This clone appeared a few times. The chain couples TRBV5-1 to TRBJ2-7; 7 nucleotides agree with TRBD1. Germline-derived CDR1 and CDR2 are SGHRS and YFSETQ. V lost 1 base, J lost 4 bases, and 5 bases stayed unmatched. This CDR3 spans 14 amino acids. Here the CDR3 reads CASSLTGASYEQYF. CDR3 in DNA: TGCGCCAGCAGCTTGACAGGGGCCTCATACGAGCAGTACTTC.

The chain recombines TRBV7-2 with TRBJ2-7, with TRBD1 identical over 7 bases. The CDR3 covers 16 residues. From germline, CDR1 is SGHTA and CDR2 FQGNSA. J lost 4 bases, V lost 6 bases, and 15 bases had no gene match. The CDR3 loop is CASSLFPGQRFYEQYF. The DNA for the CDR3 is TGTGCCAGCAGTTTATTTCCGGGACAGAGATTTTACGAGCAGTACTTC.

CDR3 in amino acids: CASSSSGMDGEKLFF. The DNA for the CDR3 is TGCGCCAGCAGCTCTTCAGGGATGGATGGTGAAAAACTGTTTTTT. The chain links TRBV5-1 to TRBJ1-4; TRBD1 is a possible D gene (5 bases). The CDR3 is made up of 15 amino acids. Germline V gene sequence: CDR1 SGHRS, CDR2 YFSETQ. V lost 3 bases and J 7 bases, leaving 16 bases between the germline ends.

The gene calls are TRBV29-1 and TRBJ2-2, with D perhaps TRBD1 (5 bases). CDR1 is SQVTM and CDR2 is ANQGSEA in the germline V gene. Trimming took off 3 bases at V and 6 bases at J, with 11 bases between the two ends. The CDR3 runs to 13 residues. The CDR3 spells CSVDRVGAGELFF. The CDR3 nucleotides read TGCAGCGTTGACAGGGTAGGGGCCGGGGAGCTGTTTTTT.

This clone was seen once. The V call is TRBV28, the J call TRBJ2-1; D perhaps matches TRBD2 (5 bases). V shed 1 base and J shed 9 bases, with 7 bases lying between them. Germline CDR1 and CDR2: MDHEN and SYDVKM. The CDR3 spans 12 residues. The CDR3 sequence is CASSLLRAEQFF. DNA of the CDR3: TGTGCCAGCAGTTTATTGCGGGCTGAGCAGTTCTTC. Complete variable domain (other parts from reference TRBV28 and TRBJ2-1): DVKVTQSSRYLVKRTGEKVFLECVQDMDHENMFWYRQDPGLGLRLIYFSYDVKMKEKGDIPEGYSVSREKKERFSLILESASTNQTSMYLCASSLLRAEQFFGPGTRLTVL.

The V call is TRBV9, the J call TRBJ1-3; tentative D call: TRBD1 (5 bases). The length of the CDR3 is 15 residues. Germline lookup yields CDR1 SGDLS and CDR2 YYNGEE. Between the trimmed V and J ends, which lost 4 bases and 3 bases, there was a span of 14 bases. The CDR3 reads CASSPRQGVGNTIYF. For the CDR3, the DNA is TGTGCCAGCAGCCCCCGGCAGGGCGTTGGAAACACCATATATTTT.